The 21 T cell receptor beta chains below were found in one sample sequenced in a study of T cell responses to AZD1222 COVID-19 vaccine. Method: immunoSEQ multiplex PCR; TCRdb's copy keeps in-frame clones and lacks some. The sample holds about 150,000 clones, 90% to 95% seen once. The specimen was peripheral blood, collected on day 0 of AZD1222 vaccination. The source of these receptors is an adult in good health.

The rearrangement joins TRBV18 to TRBJ1-6; 9 positions agree with TRBD1. Germline trimming cut 5 bases from V and 7 bases from J; bases unmatched to any gene: 3. This CDR3 contains 14 residues. CDR1 is KGHSH and CDR2 is LQKENI in the germline V gene. Here the CDR3 DNA reads TGTGCCAGCTCAGTGGGACAGGGAAATTCACCCCTCCACTTT. Its protein product is CASSVGQGNSPLHF.

The chain couples TRBV28 to TRBJ2-3, with unresolved D. Trimming shortened V by 6 bases and J by 2 bases, and 9 bases separated the two germline ends. The CDR3 runs to 13 residues. Per the germline V gene, CDR1 is MDHEN and CDR2 is SYDVKM. The CDR3 region has the DNA TGTGCCAGCAGGGGATCAGTCACAGATACGCAGTATTTT. Amino acids: CASRGSVTDTQYF.

The J gene is TRBJ1-2, the V gene TRBV5-4; the match to TRBD1 covers 8 bases. Germline V gene data show CDR1 as SGHNT and CDR2 as YYREEE (reference sequence). The CDR3 contains 13 residues. The V segment lost 2 bases and the J segment 8 bases; nucleotides outside the gene matches: 5. The CDR3 here is CASSFQGAKGYTF. The DNA for the CDR3 is TGTGCCAGCAGCTTTCAGGGGGCTAAAGGCTACACCTTC. The full variable domain, its missing parts supplied by reference TRBV5-4 and TRBJ1-2, is ETGVTQSPTHLIKTRGQQVTLRCSSQSGHNTVSWYQQALGQGPQFIFQYYREEENGRGNFPPRFSGLQFPNYSSELNVNALELDDSALYLCASSFQGAKGYTFGSGTRLTVV.

The gene calls are TRBV7-9 and TRBJ2-6; 7 positions agree with TRBD1. Germline V gives CDR1 SEHNR, CDR2 FQNEAQ (reference sequence). V gave up 5 bases and J gave up 4 bases; unmatched junction bases: 8. The CDR3 has 16 amino acids. CDR3 sequence reads: CASSNTGASGANVLTF. The DNA for the CDR3 is TGTGCCAGCAGCAACACAGGGGCCTCCGGGGCCAACGTCCTGACTTTC.

This chain links TRBV15 with TRBJ2-2, with a tentative D call TRBD2 (6 bases). Germline-derived CDR1 and CDR2 are LNHNV and YYDKDF (reference sequence). V lost 2 bases and J lost 6, with 10 bases in between. The CDR3 is 14 residues long. The CDR3 sequence: CATSRIREAGELFF. DNA for the CDR3: TGTGCCACCAGCAGAATCAGGGAGGCCGGGGAGCTGTTTTTT. The complete variable domain, with remaining parts taken from reference TRBV15 and TRBJ2-2, reads DAMVIQNPRYQVTQFGKPVTLSCSQTLNHNVMYWYQQKSSQAPKLLFHYYDKDFNNEADTPDNFQSRRPNTSFCFLDIRSPGLGDTAMYLCATSRIREAGELFFGEGSRLTVL.

The V call is TRBV4-1, the J call TRBJ2-5, with TRBD2 as a possible D gene (6 bases). The CDR3 spans 14 residues. Trimming took 4 bases from V and 3 from J, leaving 12 bases between them. The V gene's germline CDR1 is MGHRA and CDR2 YSYEKL. The CDR3 nucleotides read TGCGCCAGCAGCCGCGGACTACCCGAAGAGACCCAGTACTTC. It translates to CASSRGLPEETQYF.

V and J are TRBV12-3 or TRBV12-4 and TRBJ1-1; 7 nucleotides line up with TRBD1. The CDR3 length is 12 residues. With V trimmed by 5 bases and J by 7 bases, 4 bases remained unmatched. CDR3 nucleotides: TGTGCCAGCAGTAACAGGGGCTTTGAAGCTTTCTTT. Amino acids: CASSNRGFEAFF.

The chain combines TRBV11-3 with TRBJ2-1; D is tentatively TRBD1 or TRBD2 (6 bases each). The germline gives CDR1 SGHNT, CDR2 YENEEA. The V and J ends lost 1 base and 15 bases respectively, with 13 bases between them. The CDR3 is 12 residues long. The CDR3 region is CASSLGAGGLFF. CDR3 in DNA: TGTGCCAGCAGCTTAGGGGCCGGGGGCCTGTTCTTC. The entire variable domain, with the rest obtained from reference TRBV11-3 and TRBJ2-1, is as follows: EAGVVQSPRYKIIEKKQPVAFWCNPISGHNTLYWYLQNLGQGPELLIRYENEEAVDDSQLPKDRFSAERLKGVDSTLKIQPAELGDSAVYLCASSLGAGGLFFGPGTRLTVL.

The chain employs TRBV29-1 and TRBJ1-2, with D maybe TRBD1 (6 bases). V was clipped by 7 bases and J by 0 bases, with 15 bases between them. The germline gives CDR1 SQVTM, CDR2 ANQGSEA. This CDR3 comprises 14 residues. For the CDR3, the DNA is TGCAGCGCACACAGGGCTGCTCCTAACTATGGCTACACCTTC. The encoded protein is CSAHRAAPNYGYTF.

This chain joins TRBV5-8 and TRBJ1-3, with a tentative D call TRBD1 (6 bases). The CDR3 covers 16 residues. CDR1 is SGHTS and CDR2 is YDEGEE in the germline V gene. Trimming took off 4 bases at V and 4 bases at J, with 18 bases between the two ends. CDR3 nucleotides: TGTGCCAGCAGCCGACAAAGGGGGGCAGGAGGAAACACCATATATTTT. Protein product: CASSRQRGAGGNTIYF.

The CDR3 spells CASSYQPPREGFADTQYF. The CDR3 nucleotides are TGCGCCAGCAGCTACCAACCTCCGCGGGAGGGTTTTGCAGATACGCAGTATTTT. This chain joins TRBV4-3 and TRBJ2-3; 9 positions agree with TRBD2. Germline-derived CDR1 and CDR2 are LGHNA and YSLEER. Trimming took 5 bases from V and 4 from J; bases not matched to a gene: 16. The length of the CDR3 is 18 residues.

V and J are TRBV7-9 and TRBJ2-3; 9 nucleotides match TRBD1. J was trimmed by 5 bases and V by 5 bases; bases with no gene match: 8. Germline lookup yields CDR1 SEHNR and CDR2 FQNEAQ (reference sequence). There are 15 residues in the CDR3. Here the CDR3 DNA reads TGTGCCAGCAGCCCAGCCGGGACAGGGCAAGATACGCAGTATTTT. This encodes CASSPAGTGQDTQYF.

This rearrangement joins TRBV7-2 to TRBJ2-2; no reliable D call. CDR3 length equals 14 residues. V was shortened by 5 bases and J by 0 bases, with 7 bases between the two germline ends. The germline CDR1 and CDR2 sequences are SGHTA and FQGNSA. The CDR3: CASSRDANTGELFF. The CDR3 DNA sequence: TGTGCCAGCAGCAGAGACGCGAACACCGGGGAGCTGTTTTTT.

The V and J genes are TRBV30 and TRBJ1-6; D call uncertain. The CDR3 sequence is 14 residues long. V lost 4 bases to trimming and J lost 4 bases, with 11 bases between them. CDR1 and CDR2 from the germline V gene are GTSNPN and SVGIG (reference sequence). The CDR3 nucleotides are TGTGCCTGGACACGGCGAAGGTATAATTCACCCCTCCACTTT. This codes for CAWTRRRYNSPLHF.

CDR3 residues: CASSQPSFGNTIYF. The CDR3 DNA follows: TGTGCCAGCAGCCAACCTTCTTTCGGAAACACCATATATTTT. This chain connects TRBV4-2 to TRBJ1-3; D call uncertain. Germline V CDR1 and CDR2: LGHNA, YNFKEQ. The CDR3 is made up of 14 amino acids. Trimming left V 2 bases short and J 4 bases short, with 9 bases between.

This chain connects TRBV7-9 to TRBJ2-2; tentatively, D is TRBD2 (6 bases). Between the trimmed V and J ends, which lost 3 bases and 4 bases, there was a span of 12 bases. Germline-derived CDR1 and CDR2 are SEHNR and FQNEAQ (reference sequence). This CDR3 region has 15 residues. The CDR3 spells CASSLGLPLTGELFF. CDR3 sequence (DNA): TGTGCCAGCAGCTTGGGACTCCCCCTCACCGGGGAGCTGTTTTTT.

The genes are TRBV6-5 and TRBJ2-5; tentatively, D is TRBD1 (6 bases). Germline lookup yields CDR1 MNHEY and CDR2 SVGAGI. Trimming removed 2 bases from V and 5 bases from J, with 15 bases in between. The CDR3 spans 15 residues. CDR3 sequence: CASSYLTGFAETQYF. Written as DNA, the CDR3 is TGTGCCAGCAGTTACCTCACAGGGTTTGCCGAGACCCAGTACTTC.

This clone appeared a single time. The DNA of the CDR3 is TGTGCCTGGAGCCTTTCACTCGGGACAGGGATGTGGATGGACACCATATATTTT. The encoded protein is CAWSLSLGTGMWMDTIYF. The chain couples TRBV30 to TRBJ1-3, with 9 bases lining up with TRBD1. This CDR3 contains 18 residues. The J segment lost 8 bases and the V segment lost 3 bases, leaving 20 bases of the junction unmatched. Germline assignment: CDR1 GTSNPN and CDR2 SVGIG (reference sequence).

The rearrangement links TRBV3-1 (or the pseudogene TRBV3-2) to TRBJ2-5; D is uncertain. Per germline, CDR1 LGHDT and CDR2 YNNKEL (reference sequence). This CDR3 has 14 residues. V gave up 4 bases and J gave up 1 base, with 10 bases separating them. The chain's CDR3 is CASSPPTAQETQYF. DNA of the CDR3: TGTGCCAGCAGCCCCCCGACCGCCCAAGAGACCCAGTACTTC.

This chain connects TRBV4-1 to TRBJ1-6, with a tentative D call TRBD1 (5 bases). CDR1 and CDR2 from the germline V gene are MGHRA and YSYEKL. This CDR3 comprises 17 residues. Trimming stripped 1 base from V and 7 bases from J, with 17 bases between. This CDR3 reads CASSQGTGRGTNSPLHF. The CDR3 DNA reads as TGCGCCAGCAGCCAAGGTACGGGGCGGGGGACCAATTCACCCCTCCACTTT.

The chain is built from TRBV7-9 and TRBJ1-1; D gene ambiguous. Germline V gene data show CDR1 as SEHNR and CDR2 as FQNEAQ (reference sequence). This CDR3 has 14 residues. V lost 2 bases, J lost 0 bases, and 7 bases lay in between. CDR3 nucleotide sequence: TGTGCCAGCAGCTTAATGGGATTGAACACTGAAGCTTTCTTT. It yields the protein CASSLMGLNTEAFF.